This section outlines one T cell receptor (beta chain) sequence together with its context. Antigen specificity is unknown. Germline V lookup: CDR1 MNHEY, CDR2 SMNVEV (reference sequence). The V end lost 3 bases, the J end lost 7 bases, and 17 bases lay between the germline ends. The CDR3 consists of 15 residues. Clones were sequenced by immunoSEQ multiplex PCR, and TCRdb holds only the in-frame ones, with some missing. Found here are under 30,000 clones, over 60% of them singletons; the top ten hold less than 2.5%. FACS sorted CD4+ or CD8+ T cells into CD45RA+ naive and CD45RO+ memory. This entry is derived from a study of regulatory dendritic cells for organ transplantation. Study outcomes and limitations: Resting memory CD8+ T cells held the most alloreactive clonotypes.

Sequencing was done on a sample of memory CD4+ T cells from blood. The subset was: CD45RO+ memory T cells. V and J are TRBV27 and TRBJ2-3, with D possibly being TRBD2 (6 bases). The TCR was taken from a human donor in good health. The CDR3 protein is CASSLRRGGTNTQYF. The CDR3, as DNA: TGTGCCAGCAGTTTGCGGCGGGGTGGTACTAATACGCAGTATTTT.